This T cell receptor (beta chain) comes out of a study of metastatic and nonmetastatic thyroid tumors. Overall study context: It was across blood and tumor or nodule tissue from malignant and benign thyroid patients that repertoires were compared. Overall study findings and caveats: Patients with malignant thyroid tumors reportedly had significantly higher TCR beta diversity than those with benign nodules, in blood and tumor.

As concerns this clone: Its specificity is not known.

With MiXCR, TCRdb called clones anew from the PCR reads. The sample yields 15,000 to 20,000 clones, about 15% seen once. There were no patients who had received any treatment before thyroid surgery. Trimming left V 8 bases short and J 0 bases short, with 26 bases between. The CDR3 runs 19 residues. This sequence was found in a female donor with papillary thyroid cancer or a benign thyroid nodule (not recorded which). Some clones in this sample may be carry-over from other donors' samples. The chain joins TRBV23-1 to TRBJ2-1; the D call may be TRBD1 or TRBD2 (5 bases each). TRBV23-1 has ORF status, its function being uncertain. Sequenced sample: blood. CDR3 nucleotides: TGCGCCAGCGCAGAGAGGGGTTCTTTTGGTCTAAGCTCCTACAATGAGCAGTTCTTC. Translated, it gives CASAERGSFGLSSYNEQFF.